The T cell receptor beta chain under discussion was sequenced for a study of T cells in Graves' hyperthyroidism and ophthalmopathy. This clonotype was observed once. Antigen unknown. The study's findings and limits: From stable hyperthyroidism, ophthalmopathy was separated by a 13 V-J model. Most expanded thyroid clonotypes above 0.001 recurred in blood.

At first hyperthyroidism diagnosis, before any ophthalmopathy symptoms, the blood sample was collected. Fresh 10 ml peripheral blood yielded PBMCs. Amplified TCR beta CDR3 regions derived from RNA transcripts. In the first-round RT-PCR of the TCR CDR3, the HTBI primer set was used. TCRdb processed the multiplex PCR reads anew with MiXCR; each CDR3 protein has one entry. There are 250,000 or so distinct CDR3 sequences in the sample; 14% to 15% occur only once, and 13% lies in the top ten. Germline V gene lookup returns CDR1 SGHRS and CDR2 YFSETQ. Trimming removed 1 base at V and 6 bases at J, with 10 bases between. This CDR3 spans 13 amino acids.

The clonotype comes from a woman in her forties with Graves' hyperthyroidism that later progressed to Graves' ophthalmopathy. The sequencing sample was made of blood. The chain recombines TRBV5-1 with TRBJ1-1; TRBD1 is a possible D gene (6 bases). The DNA for the CDR3 is TGCGCCAGCAGCTTGCGGGACACCTCTGAAGCTTTCTTT. As protein: CASSLRDTSEAFF.